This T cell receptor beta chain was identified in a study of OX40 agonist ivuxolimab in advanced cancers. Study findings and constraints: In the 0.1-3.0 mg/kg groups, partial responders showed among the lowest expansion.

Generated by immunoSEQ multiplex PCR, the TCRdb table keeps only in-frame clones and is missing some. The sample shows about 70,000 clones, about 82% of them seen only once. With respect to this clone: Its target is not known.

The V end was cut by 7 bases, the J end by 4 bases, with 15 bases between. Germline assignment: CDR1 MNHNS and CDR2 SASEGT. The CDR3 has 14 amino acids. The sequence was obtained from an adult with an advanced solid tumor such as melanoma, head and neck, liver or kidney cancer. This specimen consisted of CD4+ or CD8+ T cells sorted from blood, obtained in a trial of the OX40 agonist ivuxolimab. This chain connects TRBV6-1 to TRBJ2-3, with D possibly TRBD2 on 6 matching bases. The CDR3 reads CASTLGGTSDTQYF. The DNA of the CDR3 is TGTGCCAGCACCCTTGGAGGGACCTCAGATACGCAGTATTTT.